This record looks at one T cell receptor beta chain sequence and its context. The antigen remains unidentified. This entry is derived from a study of shared clonotypes between healthy human individuals. The study, taken as a whole, reports: Rarefaction exposed incomplete sorted-subset sequencing despite large depth.

CDR1 and CDR2 from the germline V gene are SQVTM and ANQGSEA. The CDR3 has 15 amino acids. With 0 bases removed from V and 3 bases from J, the gap between germline ends came to 13 bases. Naivety among CD8 cells was defined by CD45RO negativity and positive CCR7 selection, thereby excluding terminally differentiated effector memory CD45RA+ cells. Each subset's genomic DNA was shared equally among a number of immunoSEQ plates. Libraries were prepared by immunoSEQ multiplex PCR; TCRdb keeps only in-frame clonotypes and omits some of them. This sample has fewer than 1 million clones, with roughly 96% found just once.

The chain links TRBV29-1 to TRBJ2-3, with D tentatively TRBD1 (5 bases). The sample was naive CD8+ T cells sorted from blood. The TCR was taken from a man in his thirties or forties in good health. The DNA of the CDR3 is TGCAGCGTTGAAGAAGGGCAGGGCTTTACAGATACGCAGTATTTT. This encodes CSVEEGQGFTDTQYF.